This entry concerns a single TCR beta chain. This entry belongs to a study of technical replicates of blood from a few donors. V was cut by 7 bases and J by 5 bases, with 9 bases left in between. From germline, CDR1 is MNHNS and CDR2 SASEGT. CDR3 size: 12 residues. Profiling relied on immunoSEQ multiplex PCR, and the TCRdb table lists in-frame clones only, not all of them. The sample has tens of thousands of clones, over 80% seen once; the top ten hold 0.25% to 0.35%. This TCR was sampled from a human donor in good health. The V gene is TRBV6-1, the J gene TRBJ2-4; no firm D call. Sequencing was performed on T cells isolated from PBMCs. DNA of the CDR3: TGTGCCAGCACCCACAGAGAAAACATTCAGTACTTC. Protein: CASTHRENIQYF.